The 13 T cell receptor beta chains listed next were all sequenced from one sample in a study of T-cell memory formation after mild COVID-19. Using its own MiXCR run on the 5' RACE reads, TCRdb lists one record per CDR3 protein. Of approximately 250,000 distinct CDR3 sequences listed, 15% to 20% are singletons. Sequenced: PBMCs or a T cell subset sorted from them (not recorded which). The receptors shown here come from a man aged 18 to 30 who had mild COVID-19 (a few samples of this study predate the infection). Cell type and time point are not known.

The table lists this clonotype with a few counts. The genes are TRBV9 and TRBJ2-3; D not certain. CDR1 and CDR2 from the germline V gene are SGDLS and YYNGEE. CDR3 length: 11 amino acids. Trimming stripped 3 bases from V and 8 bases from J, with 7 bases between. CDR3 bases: TGTGCCAGCAGCGAAGGCCCTACGCAGTATTTT. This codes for CASSEGPTQYF.

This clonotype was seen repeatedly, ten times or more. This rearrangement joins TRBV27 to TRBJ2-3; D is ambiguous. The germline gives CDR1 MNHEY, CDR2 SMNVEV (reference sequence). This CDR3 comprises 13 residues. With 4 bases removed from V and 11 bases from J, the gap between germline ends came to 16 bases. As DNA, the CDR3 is TGTGCCAGCAGTTCTCGCCTCGCCCAAGGGCAGTATTTT. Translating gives CASSSRLAQGQYF.

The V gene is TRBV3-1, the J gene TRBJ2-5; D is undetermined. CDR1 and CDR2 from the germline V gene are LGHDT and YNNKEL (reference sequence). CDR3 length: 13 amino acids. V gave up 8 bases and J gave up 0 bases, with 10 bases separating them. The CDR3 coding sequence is TGTGCCAGCGATTCGGACGACCAAGAGACCCAGTACTTC. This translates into CASDSDDQETQYF.

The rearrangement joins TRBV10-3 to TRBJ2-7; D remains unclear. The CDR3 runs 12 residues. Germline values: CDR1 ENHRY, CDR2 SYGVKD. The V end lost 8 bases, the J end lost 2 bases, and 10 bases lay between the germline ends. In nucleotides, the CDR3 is TGTGCCATCGGATCAGTGACCTACGAGCAGTACGTC. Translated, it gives CAIGSVTYEQYV.

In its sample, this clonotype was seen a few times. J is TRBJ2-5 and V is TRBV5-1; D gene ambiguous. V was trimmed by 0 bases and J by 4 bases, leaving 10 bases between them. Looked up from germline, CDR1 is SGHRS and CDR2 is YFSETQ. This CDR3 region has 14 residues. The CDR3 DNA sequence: TGCGCCAGCAGCTTGGTGGAGTCCGGAGAGACCCAGTACTTC. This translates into CASSLVESGETQYF.

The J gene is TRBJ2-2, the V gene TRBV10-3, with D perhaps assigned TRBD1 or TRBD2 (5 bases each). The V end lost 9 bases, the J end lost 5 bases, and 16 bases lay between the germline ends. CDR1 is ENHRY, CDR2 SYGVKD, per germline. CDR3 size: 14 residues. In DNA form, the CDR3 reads TGTGCCATGAAGAGGGACGTAGGAACCGGGGAGCTGTTTTTT. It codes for CAMKRDVGTGELFF.

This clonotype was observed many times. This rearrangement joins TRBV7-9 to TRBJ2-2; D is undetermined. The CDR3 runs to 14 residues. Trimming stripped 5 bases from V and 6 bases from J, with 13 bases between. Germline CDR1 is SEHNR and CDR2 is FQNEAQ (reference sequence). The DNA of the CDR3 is TGTGCCAGCAGCCCAGTAACCAAGTCCGGGGAGCTGTTTTTT. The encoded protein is CASSPVTKSGELFF. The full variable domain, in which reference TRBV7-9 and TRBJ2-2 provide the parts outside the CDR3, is DTGVSQNPRHKITKRGQNVTFRCDPISEHNRLYWYRQTLGQGPEFLTYFQNEAQLEKSRLLSDRFSAERPKGSFSTLEIQRTEQGDSAMYLCASSPVTKSGELFFGEGSRLTVL.

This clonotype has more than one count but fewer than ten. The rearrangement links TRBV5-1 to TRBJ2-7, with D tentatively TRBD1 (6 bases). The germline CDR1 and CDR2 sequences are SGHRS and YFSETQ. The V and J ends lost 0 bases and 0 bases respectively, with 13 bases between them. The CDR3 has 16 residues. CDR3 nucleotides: TGCGCCAGCAGCTTGGGGTCAGGGGCCCTCTCCTACGAGCAGTACTTC. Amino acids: CASSLGSGALSYEQYF.

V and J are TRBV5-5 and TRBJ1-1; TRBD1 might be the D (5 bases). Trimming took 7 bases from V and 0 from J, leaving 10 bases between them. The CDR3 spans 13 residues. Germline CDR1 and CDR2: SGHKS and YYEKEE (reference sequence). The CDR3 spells CASQGSLNTEAFF. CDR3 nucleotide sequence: TGTGCCAGCCAGGGCAGTTTGAACACTGAAGCTTTCTTT.

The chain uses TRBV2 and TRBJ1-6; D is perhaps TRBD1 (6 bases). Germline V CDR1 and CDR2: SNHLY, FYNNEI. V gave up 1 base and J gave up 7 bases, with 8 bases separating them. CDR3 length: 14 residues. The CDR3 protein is CASSEGQGNSPLHF. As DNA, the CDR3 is TGTGCCAGCAGTGAAGGGCAGGGGAATTCACCCCTCCACTTT.

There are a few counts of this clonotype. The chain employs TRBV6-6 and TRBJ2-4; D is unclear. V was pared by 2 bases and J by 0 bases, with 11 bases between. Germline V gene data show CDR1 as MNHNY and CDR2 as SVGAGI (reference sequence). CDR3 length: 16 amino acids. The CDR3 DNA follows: TGTGCCAGCAGTTACCGGATGGCCCTAGCCAAAAACATTCAGTACTTC. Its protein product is CASSYRMALAKNIQYF.

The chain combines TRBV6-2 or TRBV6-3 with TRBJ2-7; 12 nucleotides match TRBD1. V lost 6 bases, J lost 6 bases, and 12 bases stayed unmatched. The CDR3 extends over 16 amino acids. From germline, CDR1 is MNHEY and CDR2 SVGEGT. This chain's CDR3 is CASRPPGQGALGEQYV. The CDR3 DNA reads TGTGCCAGCAGACCTCCGGGACAGGGGGCTCTGGGCGAGCAGTACGTC.

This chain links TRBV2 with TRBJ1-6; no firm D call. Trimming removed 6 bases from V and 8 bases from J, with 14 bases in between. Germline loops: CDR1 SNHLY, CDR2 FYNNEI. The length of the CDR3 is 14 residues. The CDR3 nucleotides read TGTGCCAGCAGACCGGGATCTATTGATTCACCCCTCCACTTT. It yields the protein CASRPGSIDSPLHF. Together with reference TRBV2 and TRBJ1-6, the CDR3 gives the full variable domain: EPEVTQTPSHQVTQMGQEVILRCVPISNHLYFYWYRQILGQKVEFLVSFYNNEISEKSEIFDDQFSVERPDGSNFTLKIRSTKLEDSAMYFCASRPGSIDSPLHFGNGTRLTVT.